This T cell receptor beta chain was obtained from a study of sequential checkpoint blockade in melanoma. Across the study: Randomization was 1:1 between first-line nivolumab→ipilimumab and ipilimumab→nivolumab. Maintenance nivolumab came after either treatment sequence.

J gave up 2 bases and V 2 bases, and 9 bases lay outside the gene matches. The CDR3 spans 16 residues. Per germline, CDR1 WNHNN and CDR2 SYGVQD (reference sequence). Data came from immunoSEQ multiplex PCR; TCRdb stores just in-frame clones and leaves some out. The sample has 40,000 or so clones, 86% seen once. As to treatment: randomized to nivolumab then ipilimumab (arm A) or the reverse (arm B). Patients had received no earlier DNA-damaging chemotherapy. Live CD3+CD8+ CD19− CD56− cells were sorted from PBMCs. The TCR sequence derives from a human donor with melanoma. The chain joins TRBV10-1 to TRBJ2-7; 7 bases align to TRBD1. The sequenced sample was CD8+ T cells sorted from blood (inferred from file names), obtained from a patient given nivolumab and ipilimumab in sequence. The CDR3 nucleotides are TGCGCCAGCAGTGAGCCGGGGCAGGGGGACACCTACGAGCAGTACGTC. Protein sequence: CASSEPGQGDTYEQYV.